This TCR beta chain is drawn from a study of long-term antiretroviral therapy in people with HIV. Study details: The earliest samples came from an era when ART typically awaited falling CD4 counts. General study points: ART adherence, viral resistance and therapy changes were undocumented. CDR3 lengths in HIV samples spanned a narrower range than controls.

The CDR3 runs 13 residues. CDR1 is MNHEY and CDR2 is SVGAGI in the germline V gene. The V end was cut by 0 bases, the J end by 8 bases, with 8 bases between. Worth noting for this clone: Its cognate antigen is unknown.

Version v3.0 of the immunoSEQ assay was performed at survey level. Profiled with immunoSEQ multiplex PCR; TCRdb holds only in-frame clones, not every one. The sample includes roughly 12,000 clones, 60% to 80% of them seen just once. The sequence came from a middle-aged woman with HIV. The specimen was unsorted PBMCs, collected 0.8 years before starting antiretroviral therapy. The chain recombines TRBV6-5 with TRBJ1-5; the D is unclear. In DNA form, the CDR3 reads TGTGCCAGCAGTTACTCCTCGGGTGAGCCCCAGCATTTT. This codes for CASSYSSGEPQHF.